These T cell receptor beta chains were read from a single sample in a study of blood T cell repertoires in COVID-19. Assay used: immunoSEQ multiplex PCR; TCRdb lists only in-frame clones, some missing. The table includes 330,000 or so clones, approximately 89% detected once. Sequencing was done on a sample of PBMCs or T cells enriched from blood (not recorded which). These receptor sequences come from a man aged 40-50 years in a cohort exposed to, infected with or recovered from COVID-19 (not recorded which). Both conserved end residues are trimmed from each CDR3. Each record gives: V gene, CDR3 protein.

TRBV6-2/TRBV6-3 ASSQGRQGWKDTQY
TRBV6-5 ASKESSNQPQH
TRBV5-1 ASSPWRGGEDGYT
TRBV5-1 ASSSSGRREDTQY
TRBV12-5 ASGLEPRQPQH
TRBV3-1/TRBV3-2 ASSQRWQGGHEQY
TRBV19 ASSGGSYEQY
TRBV5-8 ASSLWRPETGAPGELF
TRBV28 ASIGDRNTYGYT
TRBV20-1 SARPINEQF
TRBV30 ASRGANSNEQY
TRBV5-1 ASSLDPGLSDGYT
TRBV14 ASSDRGYGYT
TRBV5-4 ASSPPTRHNTGELF
TRBV28 ASSLVGVTYNSPLH
TRBV5-1 ASSLGLAGGPRETQY
TRBV6-5 ASSLASASYNEQF
TRBV6-5 ASSGQGQRNTIY
TRBV7-2 ASSTQGQHNYGYT